This TCR beta chain derives from a study of CD8 T cells in ankylosing spondylitis. TCRdb reanalysed the 5' RACE reads using MiXCR and keeps one entry per CDR3 protein. The sample shows 220,000 or so distinct CDR3 sequences, around 20% of them seen only once. Study observations and caveats: Significant enrichment of disease-linked clones was reportedly seen in matched ankylosing spondylitis synovial fluid. One TCR beta motif, made up of eight highly homologous variants, appeared characteristic of ankylosing spondylitis blood.

In regard to this clonotype: No antigen is known for it.

The sequenced sample consisted of blood, either unsorted or a sorted T cell fraction (not recorded which). The TCR originated in a male donor with ankylosing spondylitis.

The CDR3 reads CASSYSSENTIYF. The DNA of the CDR3 is TGTGCCAGCAGCTATTCGAGTGAAAACACCATATATTTT. J is TRBJ1-3 and V is TRBV7-9; no definite D call. The CDR3 runs to 13 residues. Germline assignment: CDR1 SEHNR and CDR2 FQNEAQ (reference sequence). Trimming took off 4 bases at V and 6 bases at J, with 10 bases between the two ends.